This TCR beta chain was profiled in a study of vaccination and CD4 T cells after COVID-19. Sequence data for DNA of cultured CD4+ T cells were generated by the Oncomine TCR Beta short-read assay. CD4+ T cells were cultured, and genomic DNA was extracted from them. Using its own MiXCR run on the PCR reads, TCRdb lists one record per CDR3 protein. In the table there are several thousand distinct CDR3 sequences, around a third of which are singletons. Specified treatment: roughly 10-day PBMC culture with coronavirus spike peptide pools or control peptides (ViraFEST assay). Harvesting of the unexposed donor's CD4+ T cells predated the COVID-19 pandemic (2011-2018). Before TCRs were sequenced, ViraFEST expanded antigen-specific T cells with peptide pools. Per well, approximately 2.1 million PBMCs were cultured in the presence of around 11 IU/ml IL-2 and 10 ug/ml peptide pools. About this clonotype itself: Its target is unknown.

Germline CDR1 is SQVTM and CDR2 is ANQGSEA. This CDR3 is built from 15 residues. V dropped 7 bases and J dropped 2; count of bases not matched to a gene: 12. Study observations and caveats: Spike mono-reactivity marked 304 of 307 vaccine-specific clones in convalescent patients.

The TCR originated in a human donor in good health. Material: CD4+ T cells from blood, cultured in vitro. The genes are TRBV29-1 and TRBJ2-3, with TRBD1 matching 7 bases. The CDR3 DNA sequence: TGCAGCGCTAGGACAGGAGGAGCCCCCACAGATACGCAGTATTTT. This encodes CSARTGGAPTDTQYF.